Listed below are T cell receptor beta chains from one sample, sequenced in a study. TCRdb re-derived calls from the 5' RACE reads in MiXCR, one entry per CDR3 protein. Among about 8,900 distinct CDR3 sequences listed, roughly 50% were seen once. Input material: Tregs sorted from a lymph node. The receptors here all came from a female donor with breast cancer. Each CDR3 is given with its conserved first and last residue.

v_call,cdr3_aa
TRBV19,CASNPAGGTDTQYF
TRBV29-1,CSVRGGVETQYF
TRBV29-1,CSGTVGYTEAFF
TRBV5-1,CASSLAVGADTQYF
TRBV4-1,CASSQDLRSYNQPQHF
TRBV10-3,CAISEQGRANEKLFF
TRBV6-2/TRBV6-3,CASTPRGGMNQPQHF
TRBV12-3/TRBV12-4,CASSILLGGYTF
TRBV4-2,CASSHEAQGLGNQPQHF
TRBV28,CASSLGQASQHF
TRBV29-1,CSVDGGQGRNYGYTF
TRBV4-3,CASSQETGTGILYGYTF
TRBV25-1,CASSDRGVVTQYF